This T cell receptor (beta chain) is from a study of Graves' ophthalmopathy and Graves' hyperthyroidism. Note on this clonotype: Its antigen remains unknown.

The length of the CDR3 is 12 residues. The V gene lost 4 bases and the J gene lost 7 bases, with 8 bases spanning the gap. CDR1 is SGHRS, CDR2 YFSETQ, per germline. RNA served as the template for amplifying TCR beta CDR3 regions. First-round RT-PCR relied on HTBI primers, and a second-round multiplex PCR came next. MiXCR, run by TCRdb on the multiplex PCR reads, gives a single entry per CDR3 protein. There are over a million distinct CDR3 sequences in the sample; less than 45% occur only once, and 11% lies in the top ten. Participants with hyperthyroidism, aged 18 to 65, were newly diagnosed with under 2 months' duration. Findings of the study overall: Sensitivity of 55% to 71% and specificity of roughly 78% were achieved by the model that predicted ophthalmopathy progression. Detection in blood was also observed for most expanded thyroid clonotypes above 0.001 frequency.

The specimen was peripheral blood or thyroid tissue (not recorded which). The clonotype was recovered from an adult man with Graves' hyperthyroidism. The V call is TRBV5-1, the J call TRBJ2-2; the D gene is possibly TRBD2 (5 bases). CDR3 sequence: CASSTAGGELFF. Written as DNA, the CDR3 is TGCGCCAGCAGCACTGCGGGCGGGGAGCTGTTTTTT.